This T cell receptor beta chain was obtained from a study of Ad26.COV2.S vaccination and SARS-CoV-2 variants. Across the study: Donor was in the COV1001 Ad26.COV2.S trial arm. Overall study results and limits: Those who received the vaccine showed greater spike-specific TCR breadth than those given placebo. The breadth of spike-specific CD8+ and CD4+ T cell responses after vaccination was reportedly substantial.

Comment on this clone: Its target is unknown.

Treatment indicated: around 19 received Ad26.COV2.S at low or high dose, single or two shots; about five received placebo; per-sample allocation not given. Specimens were obtained on day 63 following the first vaccine or placebo injection. Cohort 1b enrolled adults aged 18-55 years in Boston. The CDR3 sequence is 10 residues long. Germline V CDR1 and CDR2: SQVTM, ANQGSEA. Trimming pared 6 bases from V and 7 bases from J, leaving 9 bases between. Assay used: immunoSEQ multiplex PCR; TCRdb lists only in-frame clones, some missing. The sample records roughly 700,000 clones, around 89% being singletons. This clonotype was sampled from a person aged 18-65 years who received the Ad26.COV2.S COVID-19 vaccine or a placebo. Source: peripheral blood, taken in a trial of Ad26.COV2.S vaccine versus placebo. J is TRBJ2-5 and V is TRBV29-1; D uncertain. DNA of the CDR3: TGCAGCGTCGGAGTTGGGACCCAGTACTTC. It is translated as CSVGVGTQYF. The whole variable domain, filled in from reference TRBV29-1 and TRBJ2-5, reads SAVISQKPSRDICQRGTSLTIQCQVDSQVTMMFWYRQQPGQSLTLIATANQGSEATYESGFVIDKFPISRPNLTFSTLTVSNMSPEDSSIYLCSVGVGTQYFGPGTRLLVL.